The 22 T cell receptor beta chains presented below share a single source sample, sequenced in a study of PD-1 blockade in mismatch repair-deficient tumors. Profiled with immunoSEQ multiplex PCR; TCRdb holds only in-frame clones, not every one. The table records roughly 9,000 clones, 85% of them present only once. The material sequenced was PBMCs, taken about 48 weeks after starting pembrolizumab. The source of these receptors is an adult with mismatch repair-deficient cancer.

This clone showed up just a few times. This chain uses TRBV4-2 with TRBJ2-7; tentative D call: TRBD2 (5 bases). The germline V gene has CDR1 LGHNA and CDR2 YNFKEQ. Trimming pared 4 bases from V and 3 bases from J, leaving 16 bases between. CDR3 length equals 15 residues. CDR3 sequence (DNA): TGTGCCAGCAGCCCTGTCGGAGCGGAGTACTACGAGCAGTACTTC. This gives the protein CASSPVGAEYYEQYF.

The rearrangement uses TRBV27 and TRBJ2-1, with 12 bases aligning to TRBD2. V dropped 8 bases and J dropped 8; count of bases not matched to a gene: 10. The germline V gene has CDR1 MNHEY and CDR2 SMNVEV (reference sequence). The CDR3 contains 15 residues. The CDR3 loop is CASGTLAGGPDEQFF. CDR3 DNA: TGTGCCAGCGGGACTCTAGCGGGAGGGCCCGATGAGCAGTTCTTC.

The V gene is TRBV7-3, the J gene TRBJ2-1, with TRBD2 matching over 7 bases. V was clipped by 0 bases and J by 5 bases; unmatched bases: 1. This CDR3 has 14 residues. The germline V gene has CDR1 SGHTA and CDR2 FQGTGA. CDR3 region: CASSLTLANNEQFF. The CDR3 DNA follows: TGTGCCAGCAGCTTAACACTAGCGAACAATGAGCAGTTCTTC.

This chain uses TRBV6-1 with TRBJ2-5, with D maybe TRBD2 (5 bases). With 3 bases removed from V and 2 bases from J, the gap between germline ends came to 19 bases. Germline V gene lookup returns CDR1 MNHNS and CDR2 SASEGT. CDR3 size: 17 residues. CDR3 in DNA: TGTGCCAGCAGTGATGACGGACTTGGGCTGAGGCAAGAGACCCAGTACTTC. It encodes CASSDDGLGLRQETQYF.

The rearrangement links TRBV5-1 to TRBJ2-1; 8 nucleotides line up with TRBD2. CDR1 and CDR2 (germline): SGHRS, YFSETQ. CDR3 length: 15 residues. With V trimmed by 4 bases and J by 0 bases, 3 bases remained unmatched. The CDR3 here is CASSRLAGSYNEQFF. Written as DNA, the CDR3 is TGCGCCAGCAGCCGGCTAGCGGGCTCCTACAATGAGCAGTTCTTC.

The count of this clone is one. The chain has TRBV7-2 and TRBJ1-4; perhaps TRBD1 as D (6 bases). With 5 bases removed from V and 2 bases from J, the gap between germline ends came to 15 bases. This CDR3 is built from 16 residues. Germline V gives CDR1 SGHTA, CDR2 FQGNSA. Here the CDR3 reads CASSLTTGFTNEKLFF. The CDR3 coding sequence is TGTGCCAGCAGCCTTACTACAGGGTTTACTAATGAAAAACTGTTTTTT.

This clone was seen a few times. This sequence joins TRBV29-1 and TRBJ2-7; 10 bases agree with TRBD1. Germline V CDR1 and CDR2: SQVTM, ANQGSEA. The J segment lost 4 bases and the V segment lost 5 bases, leaving 8 bases of the junction unmatched. The CDR3 has 14 residues. This chain's CDR3 is CSVSGTGDLYEQYF. For the CDR3, the DNA is TGCAGCGTTTCCGGGACAGGGGACTTATACGAGCAGTACTTC.

This sequence joins TRBV20-1 and TRBJ2-7; D gene unclear. The CDR3 length is 11 residues. V lost 5 bases to trimming and J lost 4 bases, with 9 bases between them. From germline, CDR1 is DFQATT and CDR2 SNEGSKA (reference sequence). The chain's CDR3 is CSARPRYEQYF. The CDR3 DNA is TGCAGTGCTCGTCCCCGTTACGAGCAGTACTTC.

The chain links TRBV27 to TRBJ1-2; TRBD1 matches at 7 bases. V was clipped by 3 bases and J by 4 bases; unmatched bases: 8. CDR1 and CDR2 from the germline V gene are MNHEY and SMNVEV (reference sequence). The CDR3 consists of 15 residues. CDR3 region: CASSFIRDSSYGYTF. CDR3 nucleotide sequence: TGTGCCAGCAGTTTCATTCGGGACAGCTCCTATGGCTACACCTTC.

The V call is TRBV29-1, the J call TRBJ2-3; D perhaps matches TRBD1 (7 bases). Germline CDR1 and CDR2: SQVTM and ANQGSEA. Trimming took 4 bases from V and 6 from J, leaving 14 bases between them. The CDR3 is made up of 13 amino acids. The CDR3 DNA reads TGCAGCGTTGCGGAGGGGGCATACGATACGCAGTATTTT. Amino acids: CSVAEGAYDTQYF.

The gene calls are TRBV19 and TRBJ2-1; 12 bases fit TRBD2. The CDR3 extends over 17 amino acids. Germline values: CDR1 LNHDA, CDR2 SQIVND (reference sequence). Trimming removed 4 bases from V and 7 bases from J; junction bases left unmatched: 11. In DNA form, the CDR3 reads TGTGCCAGTAGTAGTCCTAGCGGGAGGGCCGAGTTAAATGAGCAGTTCTTC. Residues: CASSSPSGRAELNEQFF.

V gene TRBV19 combines with J gene TRBJ2-1; D may be TRBD1 (5 bases). Trimming took off 5 bases at V and 1 base at J, with 12 bases between the two ends. This CDR3 has 15 amino acids. The germline V gene encodes CDR1 LNHDA and CDR2 SQIVND (reference sequence). The CDR3 DNA reads as TGTGCCAGTAGTTCAGGGCCCCTTTCCTACAATGAGCAGTTCTTC. Protein sequence: CASSSGPLSYNEQFF.

The chain employs TRBV27 and TRBJ1-2, with 9 nucleotides matching TRBD1. Germline V lookup: CDR1 MNHEY, CDR2 SMNVEV (reference sequence). With 5 bases clipped from V and 7 bases from J, the junction kept 2 bases outside the gene matches. This CDR3 has 12 residues. CDR3 residues: CASSTGGLGYTF. CDR3 DNA: TGTGCCAGCAGTACAGGGGGCCTTGGCTACACCTTC.

This sequence joins TRBV5-1 and TRBJ2-3; weak D call: TRBD2 (6 bases). CDR1 is SGHRS and CDR2 is YFSETQ in the germline V gene. This CDR3 comprises 15 residues. Trimming shortened V by 2 bases and J by 1 base, and 11 bases separated the two germline ends. The CDR3 region is CASSFHGGGTDTQYF. In nucleotides, the CDR3 is TGCGCCAGCAGCTTTCACGGCGGGGGCACAGATACGCAGTATTTT.

The V gene is TRBV11-1, the J gene TRBJ1-6; 10 positions match TRBD1. The CDR3 totals 16 residues. V was pared by 1 base and J by 9 bases, with 6 bases of the junction left unmatched. The germline V gene encodes CDR1 SGHAT and CDR2 FQDESV (reference sequence). The CDR3 coding sequence is TGTGCCAGCAGCTTAGGTTTTCGGACAGGGGGTTCACCCCTCCACTTT. Protein sequence: CASSLGFRTGGSPLHF.

The chain uses TRBV11-1 and TRBJ2-7; D perhaps matches TRBD2 (6 bases). This CDR3 contains 17 residues. CDR1 and CDR2 (germline): SGHAT, FQDESV (reference sequence). Trimming shortened V by 0 bases and J by 3 bases, and 18 bases separated the two germline ends. The CDR3 nucleotides are TGTGCCAGCAGCTTAGCGAGGGGCCAAGGGGACTTCTACGAGCAGTACTTC. Amino acids: CASSLARGQGDFYEQYF.

The chain employs TRBV11-2 and TRBJ1-4; TRBD1 aligns across 8 bases. The CDR3 loop spans 13 amino acids. CDR1 SGHAT and CDR2 FQNNGV come from the germline V gene. V dropped 7 bases and J dropped 7; count of bases not matched to a gene: 5. The CDR3 region is CASTGQGGEKLFF. The CDR3 region has the DNA TGTGCCAGCACCGGACAGGGTGGTGAAAAACTGTTTTTT. Full variable domain (outside the CDR3, taken from reference TRBV11-2 and TRBJ1-4): EAGVAQSPRYKIIEKRQSVAFWCNPISGHATLYWYQQILGQGPKLLIQFQNNGVVDDSQLPKDRFSAERLKGVDSTLKIQPAKLEDSAVYLCASTGQGGEKLFFGSGTQLSVL.

The chain is built from TRBV27 and TRBJ1-5; tentative D call: TRBD1 (5 bases). CDR1 and CDR2 (germline): MNHEY, SMNVEV (reference sequence). This CDR3 is 13 amino acids long. The ends were cut back, 3 bases at V and 7 bases at J, with 10 bases in the middle. CDR3 protein: CASSFRVRQPQHF. In DNA form, the CDR3 reads TGTGCCAGCAGTTTCAGGGTGCGGCAGCCCCAGCATTTT.

The chain couples TRBV6-1 to TRBJ1-1; D uncertain. Germline V gene lookup returns CDR1 MNHNS and CDR2 SASEGT. V was clipped by 7 bases and J by 3 bases, with 12 bases between them. The length of the CDR3 is 13 residues. Written as DNA, the CDR3 is TGTGCCAGCAAGCGGGGAGGGTACACTGAAGCTTTCTTT. Its protein is CASKRGGYTEAFF.

The rearrangement joins TRBV19 to TRBJ2-1, with 8 bases that match TRBD1. Looked up from germline, CDR1 is LNHDA and CDR2 is SQIVND (reference sequence). J was trimmed by 0 bases and V by 7 bases; bases with no gene match: 8. The CDR3 has 16 residues. The CDR3 coding sequence is TGTGCCAGTACGGACAGGGCCCTAAGCTCCTACAATGAGCAGTTCTTC. Encoded protein: CASTDRALSSYNEQFF. The variable domain in full, completed from reference TRBV19 and TRBJ2-1, reads DGGITQSPKYLFRKEGQNVTLSCEQNLNHDAMYWYRQDPGQGLRLIYYSQIVNDFQKGDIAEGYSVSREKKESFPLTVTSAQKNPTAFYLCASTDRALSSYNEQFFGPGTRLTVL.

The chain carries TRBV29-1 and TRBJ2-7; 11 bases fit TRBD2. The V gene end was trimmed by 6 bases and the J gene end by 2 bases; junction bases not matched to a gene: 3. The CDR3 length is 13 residues. Germline assignment: CDR1 SQVTM and CDR2 ANQGSEA. The CDR3 reads CSVGTSGAYEQYF. The DNA for the CDR3 is TGCAGCGTCGGGACTAGCGGTGCCTACGAGCAGTACTTC.

V gene TRBV5-1 combines with J gene TRBJ2-6; D is undetermined. The V gene lost 3 bases and the J gene lost 0 bases, with 7 bases spanning the gap. The CDR3 runs to 15 residues. Germline loops: CDR1 SGHRS, CDR2 YFSETQ. CDR3 sequence: CASSSDISGANVLTF. As DNA, the CDR3 is TGCGCCAGCAGCTCAGACATCTCTGGGGCCAACGTCCTGACTTTC.